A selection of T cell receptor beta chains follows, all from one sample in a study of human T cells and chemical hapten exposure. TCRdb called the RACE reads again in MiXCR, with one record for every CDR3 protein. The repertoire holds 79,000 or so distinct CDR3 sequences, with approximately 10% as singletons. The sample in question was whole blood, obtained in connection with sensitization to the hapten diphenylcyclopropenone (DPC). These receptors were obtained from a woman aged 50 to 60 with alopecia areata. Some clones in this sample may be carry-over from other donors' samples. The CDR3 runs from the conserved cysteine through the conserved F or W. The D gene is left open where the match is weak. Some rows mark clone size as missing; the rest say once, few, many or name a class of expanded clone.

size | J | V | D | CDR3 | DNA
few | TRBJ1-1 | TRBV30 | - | CAWSPLLNTEAFF | TGTGCCTGGAGTCCGCTCCTGAACACTGAAGCTTTCTTT
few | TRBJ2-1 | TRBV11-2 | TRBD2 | CASTPGIAGASSYNEQFF | TGTGCCAGCACGCCCGGGATAGCGGGAGCAAGCTCCTACAATGAGCAGTTCTTC
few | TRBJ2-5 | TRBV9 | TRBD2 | CASSVTSGVETQYF | TGTGCCAGCAGCGTTACTAGCGGAGTAGAGACCCAGTACTTC
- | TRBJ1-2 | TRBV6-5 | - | CASTPTSAANYGYTF | TGTGCCAGCACTCCTACGTCGGCGGCTAACTATGGCTACACCTTC
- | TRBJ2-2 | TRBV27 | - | CASRINGGAVTGELFF | TGTGCCAGCAGAATAAATGGGGGCGCGGTCACCGGGGAGCTGTTTTTT
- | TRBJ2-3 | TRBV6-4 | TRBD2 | CASSDGREIDTQYF | TGTGCCAGCAGTGACGGGCGGGAGATAGATACGCAGTATTTT
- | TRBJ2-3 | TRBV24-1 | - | CATSEAVGSTDTQYF | TGTGCCACCAGTGAAGCCGTCGGGAGCACAGATACGCAGTATTTT
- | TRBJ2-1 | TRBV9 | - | CASSVGTATYNEQFF | TGTGCCAGCAGCGTAGGGACAGCGACGTACAATGAGCAGTTCTTC
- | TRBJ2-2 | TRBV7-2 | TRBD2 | CASSRTSGVPTGELFF | TGTGCCAGCAGCCGGACTAGCGGGGTACCTACCGGGGAGCTGTTTTTT
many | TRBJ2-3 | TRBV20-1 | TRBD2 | CSATVGGRRDTQYF | TGCAGTGCTACCGTAGGCGGGAGAAGAGATACGCAGTATTTT
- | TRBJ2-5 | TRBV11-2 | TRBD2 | CASSPSGGPGTQYF | TGTGCCAGCAGCCCCTCGGGAGGGCCCGGGACCCAGTACTTC
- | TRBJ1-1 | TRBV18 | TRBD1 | CASSRDRGRNTEAFF | TGTGCCAGCTCACGGGACAGGGGACGTAACACTGAAGCTTTCTTT
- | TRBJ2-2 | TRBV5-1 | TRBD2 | CASSLRPFSASSGSKDTGELFF | TGCGCCAGCAGCTTGCGACCCTTTTCGGCCTCTAGCGGGAGTAAGGACACCGGGGAGCTGTTTTTT
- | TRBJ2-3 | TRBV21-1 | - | CVSPPLWSSADTQYF | TGTGTCAGTCCCCCTCTATGGTCGAGTGCAGATACGCAGTATTTT
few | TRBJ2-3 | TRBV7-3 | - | CASSLQGEASTDTQYF | TGTGCCAGCAGCTTACAGGGGGAGGCGTCCACAGATACGCAGTATTTT
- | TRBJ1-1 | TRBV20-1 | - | CSARLPSVNTEAFF | TGCAGTGCTAGATTGCCTTCTGTGAACACTGAAGCTTTCTTT
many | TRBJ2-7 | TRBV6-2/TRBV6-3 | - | CASSYIRTLSYEQYF | TGTGCCAGCAGTTATATCCGGACACTCTCCTACGAGCAGTACTTC